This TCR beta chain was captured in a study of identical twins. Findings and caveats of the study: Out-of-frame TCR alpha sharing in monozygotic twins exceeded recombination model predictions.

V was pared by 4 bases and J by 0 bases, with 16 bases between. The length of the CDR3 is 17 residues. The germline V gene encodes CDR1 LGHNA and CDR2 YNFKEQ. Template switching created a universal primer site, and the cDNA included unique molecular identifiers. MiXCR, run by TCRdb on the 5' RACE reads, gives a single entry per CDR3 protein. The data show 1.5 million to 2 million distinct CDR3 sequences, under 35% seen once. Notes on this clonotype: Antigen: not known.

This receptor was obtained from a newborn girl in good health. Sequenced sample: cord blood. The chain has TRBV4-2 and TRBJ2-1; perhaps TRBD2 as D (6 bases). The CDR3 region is CASSRELEGSSYNEQFF. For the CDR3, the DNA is TGTGCCAGCAGCCGGGAATTGGAGGGGAGCTCCTACAATGAGCAGTTCTTC.